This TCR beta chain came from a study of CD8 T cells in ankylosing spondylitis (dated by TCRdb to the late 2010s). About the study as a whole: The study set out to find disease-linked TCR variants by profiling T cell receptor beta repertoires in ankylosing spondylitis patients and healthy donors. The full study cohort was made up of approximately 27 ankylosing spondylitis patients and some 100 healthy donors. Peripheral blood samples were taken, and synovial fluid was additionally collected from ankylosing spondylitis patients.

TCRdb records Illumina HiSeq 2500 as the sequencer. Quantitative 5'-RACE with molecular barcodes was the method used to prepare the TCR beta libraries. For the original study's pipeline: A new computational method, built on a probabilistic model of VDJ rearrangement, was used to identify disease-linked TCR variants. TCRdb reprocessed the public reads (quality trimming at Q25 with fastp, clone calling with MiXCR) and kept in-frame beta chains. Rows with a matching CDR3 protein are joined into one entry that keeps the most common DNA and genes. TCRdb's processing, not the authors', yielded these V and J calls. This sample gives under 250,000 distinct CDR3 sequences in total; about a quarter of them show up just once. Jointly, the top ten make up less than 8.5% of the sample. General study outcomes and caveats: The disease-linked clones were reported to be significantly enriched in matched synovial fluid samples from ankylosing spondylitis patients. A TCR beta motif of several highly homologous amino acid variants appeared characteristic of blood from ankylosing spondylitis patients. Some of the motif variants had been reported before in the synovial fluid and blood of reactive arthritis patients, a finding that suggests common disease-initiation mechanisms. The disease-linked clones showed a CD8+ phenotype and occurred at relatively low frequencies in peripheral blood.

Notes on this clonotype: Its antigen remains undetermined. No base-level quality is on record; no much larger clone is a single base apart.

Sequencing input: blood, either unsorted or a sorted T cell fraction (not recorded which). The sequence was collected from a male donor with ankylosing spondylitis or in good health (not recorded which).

The CDR3 region reads CATNGPGRSYGYTF. Here is the DNA: TGTGCCACCAACGGACCGGGGAGAAGCTATGGCTACACCTTC. In this chain, TRBV15 is recombined with TRBJ1-2, with the D gene call left open. Between the V and J ends, shortened by 7 bases and 4 bases respectively, the junction contains 16 bases. CDR1 and CDR2, looked up from the germline V gene (reference sequence), are LNHNV and YYDKDF. From the cysteine up to the phenylalanine, the CDR3 has a length of 14 residues. The entry retains the CDR3 DNA only, 42 bases that are in frame from base 1.